This T cell receptor (beta chain) was retrieved from a study of follicular helper T cells after annual influenza vaccination. Time point: 2013-2014 season, 7 days after vaccination. Clones were sequenced by immunoSEQ multiplex PCR, and TCRdb holds only the in-frame ones, with some missing. The sample lists 9,500 to 10,000 clones, approximately 83% occurring once. Germline V gene sequence: CDR1 MGHRA, CDR2 YSYEKL. The CDR3 runs to 16 residues. The ends were cut back, 4 bases at V and 1 base at J, with 11 bases in the middle. The specimen comprised CXCR5- memory CD4+ T cells sorted from blood, sampled 7 days after influenza vaccination. J is TRBJ2-6 and V is TRBV4-1, with D possibly TRBD1 on 6 matching bases. This TCR derives from an adult who received the influenza vaccine. CDR3 sequence: CASSLAGTSGANVLTF. Written as DNA, the CDR3 is TGCGCCAGCAGCCTGGCCGGGACATCTGGGGCCAACGTCCTGACTTTC.